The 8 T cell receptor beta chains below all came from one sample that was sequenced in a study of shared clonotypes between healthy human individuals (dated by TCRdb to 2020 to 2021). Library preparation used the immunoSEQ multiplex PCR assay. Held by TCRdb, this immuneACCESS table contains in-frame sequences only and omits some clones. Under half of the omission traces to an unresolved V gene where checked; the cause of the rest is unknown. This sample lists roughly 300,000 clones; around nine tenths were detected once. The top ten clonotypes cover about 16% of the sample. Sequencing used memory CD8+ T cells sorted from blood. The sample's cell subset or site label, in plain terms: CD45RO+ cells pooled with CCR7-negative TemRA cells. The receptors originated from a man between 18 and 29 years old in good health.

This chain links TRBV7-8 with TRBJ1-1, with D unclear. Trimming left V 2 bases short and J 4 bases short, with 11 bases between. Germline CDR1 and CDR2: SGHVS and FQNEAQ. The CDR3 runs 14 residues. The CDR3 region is CASSLSVVSTEAFF. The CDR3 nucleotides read TGTGCCAGCAGCTTAAGCGTGGTCAGCACTGAAGCTTTCTTT.

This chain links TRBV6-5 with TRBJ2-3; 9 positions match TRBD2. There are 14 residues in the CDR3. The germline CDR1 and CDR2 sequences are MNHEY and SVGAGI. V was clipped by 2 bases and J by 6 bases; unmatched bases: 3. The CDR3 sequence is CASSYASGDDTQYF. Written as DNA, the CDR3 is TGTGCCAGCAGTTACGCTAGCGGGGACGATACGCAGTATTTT.

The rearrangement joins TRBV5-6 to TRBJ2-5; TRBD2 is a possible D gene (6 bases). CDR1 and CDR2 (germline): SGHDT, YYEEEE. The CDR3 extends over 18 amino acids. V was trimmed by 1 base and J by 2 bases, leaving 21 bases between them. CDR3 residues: CASSLWFTAGHTQETQYF. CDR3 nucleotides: TGTGCCAGCAGCTTGTGGTTTACGGCGGGGCATACTCAAGAGACCCAGTACTTC.

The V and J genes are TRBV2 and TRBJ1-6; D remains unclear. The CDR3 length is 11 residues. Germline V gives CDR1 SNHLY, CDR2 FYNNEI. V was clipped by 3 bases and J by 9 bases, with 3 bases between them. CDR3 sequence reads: CASSDGSPLHF. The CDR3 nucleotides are TGTGCCAGCAGTGATGGTTCACCCCTCCACTTT.

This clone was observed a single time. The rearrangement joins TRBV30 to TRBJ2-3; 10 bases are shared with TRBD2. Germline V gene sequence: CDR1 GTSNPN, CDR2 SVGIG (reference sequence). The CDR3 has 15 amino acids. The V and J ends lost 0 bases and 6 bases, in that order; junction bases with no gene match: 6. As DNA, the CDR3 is TGTGCCTGGAGTGTAGGTAGCGGGAGGTCCGATACGCAGTATTTT. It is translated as CAWSVGSGRSDTQYF.

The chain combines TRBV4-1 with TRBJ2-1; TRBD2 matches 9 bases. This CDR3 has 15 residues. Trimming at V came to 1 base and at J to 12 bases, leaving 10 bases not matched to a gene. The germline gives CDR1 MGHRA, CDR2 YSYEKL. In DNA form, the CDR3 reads TGCGCCAGCAGCCAAGTTATAGCGGGGGCAGGAGGGCAGTTCTTC. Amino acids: CASSQVIAGAGGQFF.

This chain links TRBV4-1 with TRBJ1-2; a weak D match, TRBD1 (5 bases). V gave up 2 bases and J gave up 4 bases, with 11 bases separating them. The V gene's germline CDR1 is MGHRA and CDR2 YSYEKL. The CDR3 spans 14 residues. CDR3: CASSQLVTAYGYTF. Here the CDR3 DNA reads TGCGCCAGCAGCCAACTGGTGACAGCCTATGGCTACACCTTC.

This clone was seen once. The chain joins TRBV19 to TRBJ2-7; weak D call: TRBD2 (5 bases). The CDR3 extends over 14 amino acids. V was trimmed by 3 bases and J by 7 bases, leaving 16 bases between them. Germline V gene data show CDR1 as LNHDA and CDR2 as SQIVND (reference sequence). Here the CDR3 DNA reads TGTGCCAGTAGTATGGGAGACACCCCGTTGGAGCAGTACTTC. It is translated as CASSMGDTPLEQYF.